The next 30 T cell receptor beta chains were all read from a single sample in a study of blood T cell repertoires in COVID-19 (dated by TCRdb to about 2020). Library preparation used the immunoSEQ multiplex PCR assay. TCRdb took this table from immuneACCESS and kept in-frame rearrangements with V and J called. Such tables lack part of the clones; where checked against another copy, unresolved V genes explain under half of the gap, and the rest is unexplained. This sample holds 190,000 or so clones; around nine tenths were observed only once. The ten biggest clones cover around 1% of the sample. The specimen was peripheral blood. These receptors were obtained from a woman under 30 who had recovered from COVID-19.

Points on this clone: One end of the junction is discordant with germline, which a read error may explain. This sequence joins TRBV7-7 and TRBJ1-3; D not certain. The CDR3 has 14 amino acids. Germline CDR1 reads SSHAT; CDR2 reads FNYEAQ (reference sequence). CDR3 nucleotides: TGTGCTAGCAGCCCATCTATAACCGGAAACACCATATATTTT. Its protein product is CASSPSITGNTIYF.

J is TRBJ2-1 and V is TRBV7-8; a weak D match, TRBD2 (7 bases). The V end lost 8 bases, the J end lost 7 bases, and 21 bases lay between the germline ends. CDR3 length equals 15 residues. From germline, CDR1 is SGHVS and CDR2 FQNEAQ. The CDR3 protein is CASHPAGRGANEQFF. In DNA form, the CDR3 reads TGTGCCAGCCATCCAGCTGGTCGGGGGGCAAATGAGCAGTTCTTC.

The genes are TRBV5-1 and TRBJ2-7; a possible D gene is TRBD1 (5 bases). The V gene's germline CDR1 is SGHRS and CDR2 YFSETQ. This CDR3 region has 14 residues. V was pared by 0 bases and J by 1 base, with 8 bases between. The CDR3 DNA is TGCGCCAGCAGCTTGGGACAGCAGTCCTACGAGCAGTACTTC. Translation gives CASSLGQQSYEQYF.

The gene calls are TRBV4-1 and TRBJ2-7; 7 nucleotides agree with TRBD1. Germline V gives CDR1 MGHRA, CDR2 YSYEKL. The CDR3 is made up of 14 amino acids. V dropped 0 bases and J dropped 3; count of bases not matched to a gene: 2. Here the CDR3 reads CASSQDPGGYEQYV. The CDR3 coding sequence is TGCGCCAGCAGCCAAGACCCAGGGGGCTACGAGCAGTACGTC.

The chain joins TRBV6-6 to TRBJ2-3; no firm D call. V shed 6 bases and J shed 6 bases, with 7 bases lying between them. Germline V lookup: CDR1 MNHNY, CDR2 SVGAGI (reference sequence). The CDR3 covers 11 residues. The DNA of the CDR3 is TGTGCCAGCAGAGTCGCGGATACGCAGTATTTT. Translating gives CASRVADTQYF.

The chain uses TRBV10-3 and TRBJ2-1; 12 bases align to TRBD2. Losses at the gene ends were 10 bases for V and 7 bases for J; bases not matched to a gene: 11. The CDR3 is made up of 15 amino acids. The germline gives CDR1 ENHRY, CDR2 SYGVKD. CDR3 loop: CATRELAGGVNEQFF. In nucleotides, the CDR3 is TGTGCCACCCGAGAGCTAGCGGGAGGGGTGAATGAGCAGTTCTTC.

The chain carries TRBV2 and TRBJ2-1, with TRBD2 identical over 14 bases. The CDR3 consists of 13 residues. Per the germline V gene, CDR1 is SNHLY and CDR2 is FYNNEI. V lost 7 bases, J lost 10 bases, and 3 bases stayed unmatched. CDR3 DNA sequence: TGTGCCAGCATGAGGACTAGCGGGGGGGAGCAGTTCTTC. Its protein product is CASMRTSGGEQFF. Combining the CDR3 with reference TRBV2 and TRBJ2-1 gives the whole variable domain EPEVTQTPSHQVTQMGQEVILRCVPISNHLYFYWYRQILGQKVEFLVSFYNNEISEKSEIFDDQFSVERPDGSNFTLKIRSTKLEDSAMYFCASMRTSGGEQFFGPGTRLTVL.

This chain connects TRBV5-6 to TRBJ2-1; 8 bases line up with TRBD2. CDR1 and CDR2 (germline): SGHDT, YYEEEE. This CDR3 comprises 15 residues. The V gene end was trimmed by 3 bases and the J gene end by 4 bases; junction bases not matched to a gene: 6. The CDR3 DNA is TGTGCCAGCAGCTCACTAGCGGACCCTTACAATGAGCAGTTCTTC. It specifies CASSSLADPYNEQFF.

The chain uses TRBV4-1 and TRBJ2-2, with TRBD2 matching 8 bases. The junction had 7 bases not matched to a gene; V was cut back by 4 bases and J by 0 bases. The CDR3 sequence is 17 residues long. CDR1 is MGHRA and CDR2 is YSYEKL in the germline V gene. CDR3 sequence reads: CASSLSPSGPNTGELFF. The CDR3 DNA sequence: TGCGCCAGCAGCCTATCGCCTAGCGGGCCGAACACCGGGGAGCTGTTTTTT.

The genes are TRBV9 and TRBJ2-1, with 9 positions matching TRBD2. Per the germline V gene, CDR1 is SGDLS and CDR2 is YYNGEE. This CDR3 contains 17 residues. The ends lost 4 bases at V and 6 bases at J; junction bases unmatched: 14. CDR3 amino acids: CASSSPLGLAGINEQFF. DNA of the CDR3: TGTGCCAGCAGCTCCCCTCTCGGGCTAGCGGGAATCAATGAGCAGTTCTTC.

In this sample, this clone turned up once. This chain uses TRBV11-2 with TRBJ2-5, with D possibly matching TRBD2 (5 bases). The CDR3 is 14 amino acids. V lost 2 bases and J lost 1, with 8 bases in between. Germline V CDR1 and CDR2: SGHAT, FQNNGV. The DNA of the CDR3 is TGTGCCAGCAGCTTAAGCGGCTTCCAAGAGACCCAGTACTTC. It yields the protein CASSLSGFQETQYF. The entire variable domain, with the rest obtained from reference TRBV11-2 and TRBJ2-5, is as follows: EAGVAQSPRYKIIEKRQSVAFWCNPISGHATLYWYQQILGQGPKLLIQFQNNGVVDDSQLPKDRFSAERLKGVDSTLKIQPAKLEDSAVYLCASSLSGFQETQYFGPGTRLLVL.

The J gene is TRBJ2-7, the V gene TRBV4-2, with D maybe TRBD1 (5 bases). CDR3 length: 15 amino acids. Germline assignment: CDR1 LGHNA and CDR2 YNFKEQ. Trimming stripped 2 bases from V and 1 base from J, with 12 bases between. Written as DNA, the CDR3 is TGTGCCAGCAGCCAAACAACACAGGCATCCTACGAGCAGTACGTC. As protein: CASSQTTQASYEQYV.

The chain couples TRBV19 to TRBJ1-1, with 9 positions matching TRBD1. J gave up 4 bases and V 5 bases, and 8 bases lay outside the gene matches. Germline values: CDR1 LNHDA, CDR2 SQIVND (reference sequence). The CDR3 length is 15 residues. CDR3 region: CASSATTGGGTEAFF. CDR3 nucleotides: TGTGCCAGTAGTGCCACGACAGGGGGGGGCACTGAAGCTTTCTTT.

The CDR3 is CASSARVGGMDIQYF. CDR3 DNA: TGTGCCAGCAGCGCCCGAGTGGGGGGTATGGACATTCAGTACTTC. V is TRBV9 and J is TRBJ2-4, with TRBD2 as a possible D gene (6 bases). V was clipped by 3 bases and J by 8 bases, with 18 bases between them. The germline V gene encodes CDR1 SGDLS and CDR2 YYNGEE. The CDR3 has 15 amino acids.

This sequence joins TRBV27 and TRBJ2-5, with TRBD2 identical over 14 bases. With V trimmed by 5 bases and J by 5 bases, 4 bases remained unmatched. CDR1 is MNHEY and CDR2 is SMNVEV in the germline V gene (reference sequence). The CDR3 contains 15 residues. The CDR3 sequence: CASSPRLAGGETQYF. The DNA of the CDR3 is TGTGCCAGCAGTCCCCGACTAGCGGGAGGGGAGACCCAGTACTTC.

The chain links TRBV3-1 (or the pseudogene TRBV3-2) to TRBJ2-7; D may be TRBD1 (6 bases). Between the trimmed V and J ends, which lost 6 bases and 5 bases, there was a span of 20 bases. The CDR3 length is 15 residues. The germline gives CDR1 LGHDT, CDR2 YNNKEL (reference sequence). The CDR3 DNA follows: TGTGCCAGCAGTCCTTACCGGGACACGATCCACGAGCAGTACGTC. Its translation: CASSPYRDTIHEQYV.

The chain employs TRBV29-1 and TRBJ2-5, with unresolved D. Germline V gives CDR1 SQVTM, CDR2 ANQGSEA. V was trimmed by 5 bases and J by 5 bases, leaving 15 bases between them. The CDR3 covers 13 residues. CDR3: CSVQRGSRETQYF. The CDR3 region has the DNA TGCAGCGTTCAAAGAGGCTCCCGGGAGACCCAGTACTTC.

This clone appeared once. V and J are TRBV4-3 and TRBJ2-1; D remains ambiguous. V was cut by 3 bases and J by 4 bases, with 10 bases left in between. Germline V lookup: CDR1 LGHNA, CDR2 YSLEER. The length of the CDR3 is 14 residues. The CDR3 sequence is CASSQEPRYNEQFF. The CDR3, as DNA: TGCGCCAGCAGCCAGGAGCCACGGTACAATGAGCAGTTCTTC.

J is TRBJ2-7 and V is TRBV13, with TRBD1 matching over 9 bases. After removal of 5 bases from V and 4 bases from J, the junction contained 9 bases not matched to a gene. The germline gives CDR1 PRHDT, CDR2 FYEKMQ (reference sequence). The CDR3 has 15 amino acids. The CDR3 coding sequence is TGTGCCAGCAGCCAGTCGGGACAGGGAATATACGAGCAGTACTTC. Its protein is CASSQSGQGIYEQYF.

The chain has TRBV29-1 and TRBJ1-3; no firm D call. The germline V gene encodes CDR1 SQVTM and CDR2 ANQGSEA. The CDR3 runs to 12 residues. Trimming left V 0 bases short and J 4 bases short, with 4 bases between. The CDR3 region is CSVEDQGNTIYF. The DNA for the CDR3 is TGCAGCGTTGAAGATCAGGGAAACACCATATATTTT.

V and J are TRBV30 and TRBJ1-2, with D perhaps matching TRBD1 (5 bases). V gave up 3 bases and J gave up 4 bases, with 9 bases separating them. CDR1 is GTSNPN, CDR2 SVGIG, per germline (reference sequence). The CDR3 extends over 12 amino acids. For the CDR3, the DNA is TGTGCCTGGAGCAGGGTTCTCTATGGCTACACCTTC. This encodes CAWSRVLYGYTF.

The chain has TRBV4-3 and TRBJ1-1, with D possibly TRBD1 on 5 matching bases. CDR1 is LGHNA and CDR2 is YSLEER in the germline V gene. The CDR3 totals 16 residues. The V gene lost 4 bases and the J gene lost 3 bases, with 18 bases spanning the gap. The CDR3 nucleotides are TGCGCCAGCAGCCCGGGGACCGCGAGCGGGGACACTGAAGCTTTCTTT. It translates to CASSPGTASGDTEAFF.

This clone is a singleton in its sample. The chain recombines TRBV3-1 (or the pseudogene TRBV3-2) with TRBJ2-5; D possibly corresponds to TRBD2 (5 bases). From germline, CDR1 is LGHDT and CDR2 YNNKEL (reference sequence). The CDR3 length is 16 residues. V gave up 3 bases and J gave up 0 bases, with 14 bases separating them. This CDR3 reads CASSQGEGPDQETQYF. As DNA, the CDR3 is TGTGCCAGCAGCCAGGGAGAAGGGCCTGACCAAGAGACCCAGTACTTC.

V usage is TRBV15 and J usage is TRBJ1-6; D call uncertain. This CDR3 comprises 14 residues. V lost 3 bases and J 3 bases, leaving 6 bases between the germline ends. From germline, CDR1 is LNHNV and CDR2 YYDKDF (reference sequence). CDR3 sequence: CATSRTNYNSPLHF. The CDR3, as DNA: TGTGCCACCAGCAGGACAAACTATAATTCACCCCTCCACTTT.

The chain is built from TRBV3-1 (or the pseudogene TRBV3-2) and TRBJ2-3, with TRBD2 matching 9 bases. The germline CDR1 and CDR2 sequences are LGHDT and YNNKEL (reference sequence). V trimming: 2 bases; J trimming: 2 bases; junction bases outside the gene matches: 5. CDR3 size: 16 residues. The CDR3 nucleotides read TGTGCCAGCAGCCAAACCAGCGGGGGGAACACAGATACGCAGTATTTT. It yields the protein CASSQTSGGNTDTQYF.

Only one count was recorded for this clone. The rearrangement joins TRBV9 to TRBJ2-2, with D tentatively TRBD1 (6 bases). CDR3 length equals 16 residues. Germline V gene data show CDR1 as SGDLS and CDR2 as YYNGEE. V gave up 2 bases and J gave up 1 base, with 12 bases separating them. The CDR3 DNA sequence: TGTGCCAGCAGCGTGGCCCCGGACAGGAACACCGGGGAGCTGTTTTTT. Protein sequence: CASSVAPDRNTGELFF.

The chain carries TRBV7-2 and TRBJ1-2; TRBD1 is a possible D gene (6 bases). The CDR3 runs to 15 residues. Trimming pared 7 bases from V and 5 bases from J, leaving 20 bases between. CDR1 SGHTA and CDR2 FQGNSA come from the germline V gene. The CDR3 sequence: CASNKDRARGYGYTF. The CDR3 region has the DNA TGTGCCAGCAACAAGGACAGAGCCCGTGGTTATGGCTACACCTTC. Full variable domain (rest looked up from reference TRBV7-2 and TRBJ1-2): GAGVSQSPSNKVTEKGKDVELRCDPISGHTALYWYRQSLGQGLEFLIYFQGNSAPDKSGLPSDRFSAERTGGSVSTLTIQRTQQEDSAVYLCASNKDRARGYGYTFGSGTRLTVV.

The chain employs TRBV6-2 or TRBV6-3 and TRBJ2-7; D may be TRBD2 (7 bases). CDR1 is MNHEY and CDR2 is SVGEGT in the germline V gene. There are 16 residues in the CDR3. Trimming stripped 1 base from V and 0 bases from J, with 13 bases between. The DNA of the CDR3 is TGTGCCAGCAGTTACTTGGGCGGGGGCAGCTCCTACGAGCAGTACGTC. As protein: CASSYLGGGSSYEQYV.

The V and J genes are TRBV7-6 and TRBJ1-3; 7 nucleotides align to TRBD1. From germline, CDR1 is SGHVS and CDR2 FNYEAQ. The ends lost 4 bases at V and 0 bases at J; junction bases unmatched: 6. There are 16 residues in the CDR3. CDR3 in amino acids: CASSSTGLDSGNTIYF. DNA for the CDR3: TGTGCCAGCAGCTCGACAGGGCTGGACTCTGGAAACACCATATATTTT.

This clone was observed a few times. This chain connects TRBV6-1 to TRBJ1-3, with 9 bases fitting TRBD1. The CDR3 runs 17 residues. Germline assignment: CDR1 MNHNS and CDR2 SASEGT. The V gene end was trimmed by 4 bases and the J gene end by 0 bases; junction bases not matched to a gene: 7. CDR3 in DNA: TGTGCCAGCAGTGCCGGGACAGGGCCCTACTCTGGAAACACCATATATTTT. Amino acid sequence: CASSAGTGPYSGNTIYF.